This T cell receptor beta chain was found in a study of a mutant IDH1 vaccine in newly diagnosed glioma. Study-level information: Vaccination followed radiotherapy alone by 4-6 weeks, or accompanied temozolomide cycles.

Time point here: week 47, end of study. Topical imiquimod was applied with each vaccine dose, which held 300 ug of mutant IDH1 20-mer peptide. Remarks on this clone: Its specificity is unknown.

The assay was immunoSEQ multiplex PCR, and TCRdb's table has in-frame clones only and misses some. The table shows 55,000 to 65,000 clones, with about 80% occurring only once. This CDR3 has 13 amino acids. V was trimmed by 7 bases and J by 2 bases, leaving 8 bases between them. CDR1 is MNHEY and CDR2 is SVGAGI in the germline V gene. This receptor was taken from a man aged 50 to 59 with glioma. The source was PBMCs, collected from a glioma patient whose treatment included an IDH1 peptide vaccine. The chain combines TRBV6-5 with TRBJ1-4; D is unclear. CDR3 DNA sequence: TGTGCCAGCACGGCGGGTACTAATGAAAAACTGTTTTTT. This gives the protein CASTAGTNEKLFF.